This T cell receptor (beta chain) is drawn from a study of T cell responses to AZD1222 COVID-19 vaccine. Study-wide results and limits: Clonal diversity may have been underestimated in mostly white British donors. Just a handful of AZD1222 recipients tested seropositive at baseline. All repertoire sampling was performed exclusively after the peak T cell response.

The CDR3 loop spans 12 amino acids. V lost 6 bases and J 7 bases, leaving 12 bases between the germline ends. CDR1 and CDR2 from the germline V gene are MNHEY and SVGAGI. This clone has just a few counts. As yet, its antigen is unknown. Second-dose schedules of about 4 or about 12 weeks were combined. Clones were sequenced by immunoSEQ multiplex PCR, and TCRdb holds only the in-frame ones, with some missing. The sample consists of around 200,000 clones, approximately 94% of them appearing once. The receptor's source is an adult who received the AZD1222 COVID-19 vaccine. The material was peripheral blood, obtained 28 days after the second AZD1222 dose. The chain has TRBV6-5 and TRBJ1-2; a possible D gene is TRBD1 (6 bases). The CDR3 here is CASRTGSGGYTF. The CDR3, as DNA: TGTGCCAGCAGGACAGGATCAGGTGGCTACACCTTC.